One sample yielded the 24 T cell receptor beta chains listed below, sequenced in a study of neurological immune-mediated disorders. In TCRdb, the 5' RACE reads were re-called with MiXCR into one record per CDR3 protein. The profile shows 40,000 or so distinct CDR3 sequences, roughly 2.5% of them singletons. What was sequenced was PBMCs. The receptors shown here come from a man over 45 with multiple sclerosis.

This clonotype has a count of ten or more. V usage is TRBV20-1 and J usage is TRBJ2-2, with TRBD2 matching over 7 bases. CDR1 DFQATT and CDR2 SNEGSKA come from the germline V gene (reference sequence). CDR3 size: 16 residues. J was trimmed by 0 bases and V by 3 bases; bases with no gene match: 7. CDR3: CSARSAGETNTGELFF. CDR3 coding DNA: TGCAGTGCTAGGTCTGCGGGGGAAACGAACACCGGGGAGCTGTTTTTT.

This clonotype was detected ten times or more. The chain has TRBV4-2 and TRBJ1-3; a possible D gene is TRBD1 (6 bases). CDR3 length: 16 residues. CDR1 LGHNA and CDR2 YNFKEQ come from the germline V gene. V was trimmed by 0 bases and J by 0 bases, leaving 9 bases between them. The CDR3 DNA sequence: TGTGCCAGCAGCCAAGATTGGACAGCCTCTGGAAACACCATATATTTT. Amino acid sequence: CASSQDWTASGNTIYF.

Many counts were recorded for this clonotype. This chain joins TRBV15 and TRBJ2-4; D unresolved. The CDR3 extends over 15 amino acids. Germline V CDR1 and CDR2: LNHNV, YYDKDF (reference sequence). The V end was cut by 5 bases, the J end by 1 base, with 12 bases between. CDR3 in DNA: TGTGCCACCAGCCGTGACGGGCCCGCCAAAAACATTCAGTACTTC. As protein: CATSRDGPAKNIQYF.

This clonotype was counted many times. This chain uses TRBV16 with TRBJ2-1; no clear D gene. Between the trimmed V and J ends, which lost 2 bases and 8 bases, there was a span of 10 bases. This CDR3 is 13 amino acids long. Germline V gives CDR1 KGHSY, CDR2 FQNENV. CDR3 amino acids: CASSQSRRDEQFF. CDR3 in DNA: TGTGCCAGCAGCCAAAGTAGACGGGATGAGCAGTTCTTC. Looking up the rest from reference TRBV16 and TRBJ2-1 gives the full variable domain: GEEVAQTPKHLVRGEGQKAKLYCAPIKGHSYVFWYQQVLKNEFKFLISFQNENVFDETGMPKERFSAKCLPNSPCSLEIQATKLEDSAVYFCASSQSRRDEQFFGPGTRLTVL.

This clonotype was counted many times. The chain couples TRBV25-1 to TRBJ2-1, with 8 bases aligning to TRBD2. J was trimmed by 14 bases and V by 0 bases; bases with no gene match: 6. CDR1 and CDR2 from the germline V gene are MGHDK and SYGVNS. CDR3 length: 13 residues. This CDR3 is CASSEYGGGFEFF. The CDR3 coding sequence is TGTGCCAGCAGTGAATATGGCGGGGGGTTCGAGTTCTTC.

This clonotype was seen at least ten times. This chain links TRBV7-8 with TRBJ1-1, with a possible D match to TRBD1 (6 bases). The CDR3 runs 16 residues. Between the trimmed V and J ends, which lost 4 bases and 4 bases, there was a span of 19 bases. The germline V gene encodes CDR1 SGHVS and CDR2 FQNEAQ. This CDR3 is CASSSTQGGGGTEAFF. CDR3 DNA sequence: TGTGCCAGCAGCTCTACCCAGGGAGGGGGAGGCACTGAAGCTTTCTTT.

This clonotype was counted a few times. In this CDR3 the conserved last residue, phenylalanine or tryptophan, is missing, so a read error is likely. It is unclear where the CDR3 begins or ends on the DNA, so no DNA is shown, and the CDR3 is as TCRdb lists it. The chain combines TRBV6-5 with TRBJ1-6; the D call in the table, TRBD1, was not verified against the DNA. The germline V gene encodes CDR1 MNHEY and CDR2 SVGAGI. The CDR3 is 16 amino acids long, termini counted. CDR3 protein: CASSYSGVGDNSPLNC.

This clonotype came up many times. The rearrangement links TRBV20-1 to TRBJ1-2; no clear D gene. The CDR3 is 13 amino acids. Germline V CDR1 and CDR2: DFQATT, SNEGSKA (reference sequence). Between the trimmed V and J ends, which lost 5 bases and 4 bases, there was a span of 14 bases. The CDR3 nucleotides are TGCAGTGCTTCCCTGGAAGGAGTCTATGGCTACACCTTC. Its protein product is CSASLEGVYGYTF.

The sample holds many counts of this clonotype. The V call is TRBV7-2, the J call TRBJ2-3, with TRBD2 matching over 7 bases. CDR1 and CDR2 from the germline V gene are SGHTA and FQGNSA. After removal of 4 bases from V and 4 bases from J, the junction contained 2 bases not matched to a gene. The CDR3 loop spans 13 amino acids. The CDR3 loop reads CASSWSGADTQYF. The CDR3 nucleotides are TGTGCCAGCAGCTGGAGCGGGGCAGATACGCAGTATTTT.

This clonotype appeared many times. CDR3 nucleotides: TGCGCCAGCAGCTCCGGGACAGGGGGCAAGGGAGAGACCCAGTACTTC. Protein: CASSSGTGGKGETQYF. The chain joins TRBV5-1 to TRBJ2-5; 12 bases match TRBD1. CDR3 size: 16 residues. Germline CDR1 is SGHRS and CDR2 is YFSETQ. The J segment lost 4 bases and the V segment lost 3 bases, leaving 7 bases of the junction unmatched. The variable domain in full, with the rest retrieved from reference TRBV5-1 and TRBJ2-5, is KAGVTQTPRYLIKTRGQQVTLSCSPISGHRSVSWYQQTPGQGLQFLFEYFSETQRNKGNFPGRFSGRQFSNSRSEMNVSTLELGDSALYLCASSSGTGGKGETQYFGPGTRLLVL.

Many counts were recorded for this clonotype. V is TRBV7-2 and J is TRBJ1-2; a possible D gene is TRBD1 (6 bases). The CDR3 extends over 15 amino acids. Trimming removed 6 bases from V and 8 bases from J, with 22 bases in between. Germline lookup yields CDR1 SGHTA and CDR2 FQGNSA. CDR3 in DNA: TGTGCCAGCAGTCCCGTCAGGGGTCAGGGGAGGGGCTACACCTTC. As protein: CASSPVRGQGRGYTF.

A remark on this clonotype: Compared with germline, one end of the junction differs, possibly owing to a read error. The chain employs TRBV12-3 or TRBV12-4 and TRBJ1-5; TRBD1 matches at 7 bases. The CDR3 runs 19 residues. CDR3 sequence (DNA): TGTGCCAGCAGTTCGAGCGGCAGGGGGATCCCGTATAGCAATCAGCCCCAGAATTTT. Protein sequence: CASSSSGRGIPYSNQPQNF.

This clonotype has at least ten counts. At one end the junction does not follow the germline gene, possibly because of a read error. The CDR3 reads CSASPGGNQPQNF. As DNA, the CDR3 is TGCAGTGCTAGTCCAGGGGGAAATCAGCCCCAGAATTTT. The genes are TRBV20-1 and TRBJ1-5, with 7 bases fitting TRBD1. Germline V gives CDR1 DFQATT, CDR2 SNEGSKA (reference sequence). CDR3 size: 13 residues.

This clonotype was seen repeatedly, ten times or more. The rearrangement links TRBV3-1 to TRBJ1-5; possibly TRBD1 for D (5 bases). Germline lookup yields CDR1 LGHDT and CDR2 YNNKEL (reference sequence). There are 16 residues in the CDR3. V dropped 3 bases and J dropped 2 bases, with 14 bases sitting between them. CDR3 in amino acids: CASSHSQATGNQPQHF. The CDR3 DNA reads TGTGCCAGCAGCCATTCACAGGCGACGGGCAATCAGCCCCAGCATTTT. Variable domain in full (rest from reference TRBV3-1 and TRBJ1-5): DTAVSQTPKYLVTQMGNDKSIKCEQNLGHDTMYWYKQDSKKFLKIMFSYNNKELIINETVPNRFSPKSPDKAHLNLHINSLELGDSAVYFCASSHSQATGNQPQHFGDGTRLSIL.

There are many counts of this clonotype. The chain has TRBV5-1 and TRBJ2-6; 7 nucleotides line up with TRBD1. The V and J ends lost 4 bases and 4 bases, in that order; junction bases with no gene match: 5. CDR3 size: 15 residues. Germline values: CDR1 SGHRS, CDR2 YFSETQ. CDR3 protein: CASSEGASGANVLTF. The CDR3 coding sequence is TGCGCCAGCAGCGAGGGGGCATCGGGGGCCAACGTCCTGACTTTC. Based on the CDR3 plus reference TRBV5-1 and TRBJ2-6, the full variable domain is KAGVTQTPRYLIKTRGQQVTLSCSPISGHRSVSWYQQTPGQGLQFLFEYFSETQRNKGNFPGRFSGRQFSNSRSEMNVSTLELGDSALYLCASSEGASGANVLTFGAGSRLTVL.

This clonotype was observed at least ten times. The V call is TRBV4-2, the J call TRBJ2-7, with TRBD1 as a possible D gene (7 bases). CDR3 length: 15 amino acids. The V and J ends lost 6 bases and 0 bases respectively, with 15 bases between them. In germline, CDR1 is LGHNA, CDR2 YNFKEQ. In DNA, the CDR3 is TGTGCCAGCAGGGAGGGGGCAGGGATCTCCTACGAGCAGTACTTC. Translation: CASREGAGISYEQYF.

This clonotype was seen at least ten times. This chain joins TRBV4-2 and TRBJ2-3; a possible D gene is TRBD2 (5 bases). CDR3 size: 15 residues. Looked up from germline, CDR1 is LGHNA and CDR2 is YNFKEQ. Trimming left V 0 bases short and J 2 bases short, with 9 bases between. In DNA, the CDR3 is TGTGCCAGCAGCCAAGATGGGGAGAACACAGATACGCAGTATTTT. It is translated as CASSQDGENTDTQYF.

This clonotype showed up many times. This rearrangement joins TRBV7-8 to TRBJ2-7; no clear D gene. The germline V and J ends were trimmed by 4 bases and 4 bases, with 17 bases remaining between them. The CDR3 is 15 residues long. The germline CDR1 and CDR2 sequences are SGHVS and FQNEAQ. The CDR3, as DNA: TGTGCCAGCAGCTCAGGTTTTGCATTAGTTTACGAGCAGTACTTC. The encoded protein is CASSSGFALVYEQYF.

At least ten counts were recorded for this clonotype. The chain links TRBV20-1 to TRBJ2-5; D could derive from TRBD1 or TRBD2 (5 bases each). Germline-derived CDR1 and CDR2 are DFQATT and SNEGSKA (reference sequence). The CDR3 runs to 14 residues. CDR3 DNA: TGCAGCGCACAGCGAGGGGCATCAAAAGAGACCCAGTACTTC. This sequence encodes CSAQRGASKETQYF.

This clonotype occurred many times. This rearrangement joins TRBV5-1 to TRBJ1-3; TRBD1 might be the D (5 bases). The CDR3 loop spans 14 amino acids. Germline values: CDR1 SGHRS, CDR2 YFSETQ. V lost 4 bases, J lost 1 base, and 9 bases lay in between. The CDR3 reads CASSRTTSGNTIYF. DNA for the CDR3: TGCGCCAGCAGCCGGACAACATCTGGAAACACCATATATTTT.

This clonotype has ten or more counts. V gene TRBV6-2 or TRBV6-3 combines with J gene TRBJ2-6; D remains ambiguous. The CDR3 sequence is 11 residues long. The ends were cut back, 7 bases at V and 4 bases at J, with 2 bases in the middle. Germline-derived CDR1 and CDR2 are MNHEY and SVGEGT. This CDR3 is CASKGANVLTF. The CDR3 coding sequence is TGTGCCAGCAAAGGGGCCAACGTCCTGACTTTC.

This clonotype showed up just a few times. A much larger clone differs by one base, so this may be a read error. V usage is TRBV12-3 or TRBV12-4 and J usage is TRBJ2-3; possible D gene TRBD2, 5 bases. With 10 bases removed from V and 3 bases from J, the gap between germline ends came to 17 bases. The CDR3 covers 14 residues. CDR3 coding DNA: TGTGCCATCTACCGGGGAAAGGGAACAGATACGCAGTATTTT. Protein sequence: CAIYRGKGTDTQYF.

This clonotype was found many times. The V gene is TRBV13, the J gene TRBJ2-5; D possibly corresponds to TRBD2 (5 bases). This CDR3 has 11 amino acids. Germline V gene data show CDR1 as PRHDT and CDR2 as FYEKMQ (reference sequence). Trimming removed 5 bases from V and 12 bases from J, with 13 bases in between. CDR3 sequence reads: CASSGVGSKYF. CDR3 coding DNA: TGTGCCAGCAGCGGGGTAGGGAGCAAGTACTTC.

Ten or more counts support this clonotype. The chain employs TRBV10-2 and TRBJ2-5; possibly TRBD1 for D (7 bases). With 3 bases removed from V and 5 bases from J, the gap between germline ends came to 16 bases. CDR1 and CDR2 from the germline V gene are WSHSY and SAAADI. The CDR3 consists of 15 residues. As DNA, the CDR3 is TGCGCCAGCAGTGATGCCAGGGGGGCCAGTGAGACCCAGTACTTC. This codes for CASSDARGASETQYF.